The 27 T cell receptor beta chains given below trace back to one sample, sequenced in a study of cytomegalovirus exposure and HLA in healthy donors. 13 Jbeta primers and 60 Vbeta primers were used for the PCR. Profiling relied on immunoSEQ multiplex PCR, and the TCRdb table lists in-frame clones only, not all of them. The table lists tens of thousands of clones, around 72% of them singletons, with 13% to 15% in the top ten. Sequencing was done on a sample of PBMCs. All receptors derive from a male donor in good health and CMV-seropositive.

The rearrangement uses TRBV5-4 and TRBJ1-1, with TRBD1 as a possible D gene (5 bases). This CDR3 comprises 15 residues. V was trimmed by 1 base and J by 1 base, leaving 11 bases between them. CDR1 is SGHNT and CDR2 is YYREEE in the germline V gene (reference sequence). CDR3 DNA: TGTGCCAGCAGCTTGTGGGGTCAGGGGAACACTGAAGCTTTCTTT. Amino acids: CASSLWGQGNTEAFF.

V usage is TRBV6-5 and J usage is TRBJ2-2; TRBD1 matches 7 bases. Germline CDR1 reads MNHEY; CDR2 reads SVGAGI. CDR3 size: 13 residues. The CDR3 sequence is CATGTANTGELFF. CDR3 in DNA: TGTGCTACCGGGACAGCGAACACCGGGGAGCTGTTTTTT.

The V and J genes are TRBV7-6 and TRBJ2-1; 9 bases align to TRBD2. Trimming took 1 base from V and 1 from J; bases not matched to a gene: 11. Per the germline V gene, CDR1 is SGHVS and CDR2 is FNYEAQ. The CDR3 contains 19 residues. Written as DNA, the CDR3 is TGTGCCAGCAGCTTAGACGGTACGGTTAGCGGGAGTTCCTACAATGAGCAGTTCTTC. Protein product: CASSLDGTVSGSSYNEQFF.

This chain's CDR3 is CASSNNFGHNTGELFF. CDR3 sequence (DNA): TGTGCCAGCAGTAATAACTTTGGGCACAACACCGGGGAGCTGTTTTTT. The V and J genes are TRBV2 and TRBJ2-2; D not resolved. V was pared by 5 bases and J by 2 bases, with 15 bases between. The CDR3 spans 16 residues. Per germline, CDR1 SNHLY and CDR2 FYNNEI.

J is TRBJ2-7 and V is TRBV25-1; TRBD1 agrees at 8 bases. The CDR3 loop spans 15 amino acids. J lost 8 bases, V lost 3 bases, and 12 bases had no gene match. Germline assignment: CDR1 MGHDK and CDR2 SYGVNS. The CDR3 DNA reads TGTGCCAGCAGTGATGACAGGACAGGGCACCATCAGCAGTACTTC. Encoded protein: CASSDDRTGHHQQYF.

The chain uses TRBV2 and TRBJ2-5; 12 nucleotides align to TRBD1. The end of the DNA aligns better with TRBJ2-7, so the J call may be wrong. The CDR3 has 20 amino acids. Germline loops: CDR1 SNHLY, CDR2 FYNNEI. CDR3 bases: TGTGCCAGCAGGGCCCTGACCGGGACAGGGGGCCCTTTAAGCTCCTACGAGCAGTACTTC. Protein: CASRALTGTGGPLSSYEQYF.

The chain is built from TRBV18 and TRBJ2-3, with D maybe TRBD2 (6 bases). V dropped 6 bases and J dropped 4 bases, with 11 bases sitting between them. Per the germline V gene, CDR1 is KGHSH and CDR2 is LQKENI. The CDR3 loop spans 13 amino acids. In DNA form, the CDR3 reads TGTGCCAGCTCGGGCGGGGATTCAGATACGCAGTATTTT. Amino acid sequence: CASSGGDSDTQYF.

This clone was picked up a small number of times. This chain uses TRBV6-1 with TRBJ2-1; 10 nucleotides align to TRBD1. This CDR3 contains 16 residues. Trimming took 2 bases from V and 5 from J; bases not matched to a gene: 6. Germline V lookup: CDR1 MNHNS, CDR2 SASEGT. The DNA for the CDR3 is TGTGCCAGCAGTGAATGGGGACAGGGGTCCCACAATGAGCAGTTCTTC. Amino acid sequence: CASSEWGQGSHNEQFF.

The chain uses TRBV30 and TRBJ1-1, with unresolved D. Germline values: CDR1 GTSNPN, CDR2 SVGIG (reference sequence). Deletions cut 0 bases from V and 7 bases from J, with 6 bases between. This CDR3 spans 11 amino acids. The DNA for the CDR3 is TGTGCCTGGAGTGTGGGGAGTGAAGCTTTCTTT. Translation gives CAWSVGSEAFF.

This clone was observed a single time. V usage is TRBV5-1 and J usage is TRBJ2-3; D call uncertain. The germline V gene has CDR1 SGHRS and CDR2 YFSETQ. The ends were cut back, 0 bases at V and 2 bases at J, with 4 bases in the middle. CDR3 length: 13 amino acids. For the CDR3, the DNA is TGCGCCAGCAGCTTGGGAGCCACAGATACGCAGTATTTT. This sequence encodes CASSLGATDTQYF.

This chain uses TRBV18 with TRBJ1-2; 9 bases line up with TRBD1. Germline CDR1 is KGHSH and CDR2 is LQKENI. This CDR3 contains 14 residues. Trimming took 8 bases from V and 5 from J; bases not matched to a gene: 9. CDR3 amino acids: CASGRDRDLYGYTF. CDR3 bases: TGTGCCAGCGGCCGGGACAGGGACCTATATGGCTACACCTTC.

V usage is TRBV29-1 and J usage is TRBJ1-1; tentatively, D is TRBD1 (5 bases). The V and J ends lost 6 bases and 6 bases respectively, with 11 bases between them. The CDR3 contains 11 residues. The germline CDR1 and CDR2 sequences are SQVTM and ANQGSEA. The CDR3 region is CSVSPGAEAFF. CDR3 nucleotides: TGCAGCGTATCCCCGGGGGCTGAAGCTTTCTTT.

The rearrangement joins TRBV6-6 to TRBJ2-6; 7 bases agree with TRBD1. The CDR3 extends over 15 amino acids. CDR1 is MNHNY, CDR2 SVGAGI, per germline (reference sequence). With V trimmed by 8 bases and J by 3 bases, 7 bases remained unmatched. The CDR3 is CASFRGGGGANVLTF. In DNA form, the CDR3 reads TGTGCCAGCTTCCGAGGGGGCGGTGGGGCCAACGTCCTGACTTTC.

The V gene is TRBV5-5, the J gene TRBJ1-4; D may be TRBD1 (5 bases). Per germline, CDR1 SGHKS and CDR2 YYEKEE (reference sequence). The CDR3 is made up of 14 amino acids. V gave up 1 base and J gave up 4 bases, with 8 bases separating them. CDR3 nucleotides: TGTGCCAGCAGCTTGTGGAGGGGTAATGAAAAACTGTTTTTT. It codes for CASSLWRGNEKLFF.

J is TRBJ1-1 and V is TRBV2, with TRBD1 matching 9 bases. The CDR3 is 13 amino acids. Germline CDR1 is SNHLY and CDR2 is FYNNEI. The V and J ends lost 9 bases and 1 base, in that order; junction bases with no gene match: 3. Written as DNA, the CDR3 is TGTGCCAGACAGGGGGCGACGAACACTGAAGCTTTCTTT. Amino acids: CARQGATNTEAFF.

CDR3 protein: CASSTGGPGIGAFF. In nucleotides, the CDR3 is TGTGCCAGTAGTACCGGAGGGCCAGGCATTGGAGCTTTCTTT. The rearrangement joins TRBV19 to TRBJ1-1; D is unresolved. The V end lost 4 bases, the J end lost 10 bases, and 19 bases lay between the germline ends. The CDR3 is made up of 14 amino acids. Germline lookup yields CDR1 LNHDA and CDR2 SQIVND (reference sequence).

The genes are TRBV30 and TRBJ1-5, with TRBD1 matching over 7 bases. Germline V gene sequence: CDR1 GTSNPN, CDR2 SVGIG (reference sequence). The CDR3 is made up of 14 amino acids. After removal of 0 bases from V and 2 bases from J, the junction contained 1 base not matched to a gene. The DNA of the CDR3 is TGTGCCTGGAGTGTAGGGGGCGGCAATCAGCCCCAGCATTTT. Protein: CAWSVGGGNQPQHF.

The V and J genes are TRBV9 and TRBJ1-3; D gene ambiguous. CDR3 length: 14 amino acids. V lost 3 bases and J lost 0, with 7 bases in between. Per the germline V gene, CDR1 is SGDLS and CDR2 is YYNGEE. The CDR3 protein is CASSDGGSGNTIYF. The CDR3 region has the DNA TGTGCCAGCAGCGACGGTGGCTCTGGAAACACCATATATTTT.

The rearrangement uses TRBV6-1 and TRBJ2-3; D perhaps matches TRBD1 (6 bases). With 6 bases removed from V and 3 bases from J, the gap between germline ends came to 13 bases. The germline CDR1 and CDR2 sequences are MNHNS and SASEGT. The CDR3 extends over 14 amino acids. The CDR3 is CASRLQGKTDTQYF. DNA for the CDR3: TGTGCCAGCAGGTTACAGGGTAAGACAGATACGCAGTATTTT.

The chain links TRBV15 to TRBJ2-3, with TRBD1 as a possible D gene (5 bases). V lost 5 bases, J lost 10 bases, and 13 bases lay in between. Germline CDR1 and CDR2: LNHNV and YYDKDF (reference sequence). There are 12 residues in the CDR3. The CDR3 DNA is TGTGCCACCAGCGGGGCCGAGCTGGCGCAGTATTTT. Translated: CATSGAELAQYF.

This clone was seen only a few times. The J gene is TRBJ2-4, the V gene TRBV9, with 10 bases that match TRBD2. V lost 3 bases, J lost 8 bases, and 2 bases stayed unmatched. CDR3 length equals 13 residues. Germline V lookup: CDR1 SGDLS, CDR2 YYNGEE. This CDR3 is CASSDGLADIQYF. The CDR3 coding sequence is TGTGCCAGCAGCGACGGACTAGCGGACATTCAGTACTTC.

This sequence joins TRBV2 and TRBJ1-6; TRBD1 aligns across 8 bases. V gave up 8 bases and J gave up 8 bases; unmatched junction bases: 14. The CDR3 spans 16 residues. Per the germline V gene, CDR1 is SNHLY and CDR2 is FYNNEI. The DNA for the CDR3 is TGTGCCAGCCCACGGGAGGCACAGGGGGTCTATTCACCCCTCCACTTT. This gives the protein CASPREAQGVYSPLHF.

This clone was seen a handful of times. V is TRBV20-1 and J is TRBJ1-1; possible D gene TRBD1, 6 bases. This CDR3 comprises 11 residues. The germline V gene encodes CDR1 DFQATT and CDR2 SNEGSKA (reference sequence). V was clipped by 7 bases and J by 5 bases, with 11 bases between them. The CDR3 DNA follows: TGCAGTGTGGGGGCTGAGACTGAAGCTTTCTTT. Translation: CSVGAETEAFF.

The V and J genes are TRBV19 and TRBJ1-6; the D gene is possibly TRBD1 (6 bases). The ends were cut back, 5 bases at V and 5 bases at J, with 7 bases in the middle. In germline, CDR1 is LNHDA, CDR2 SQIVND (reference sequence). CDR3 size: 13 residues. As DNA, the CDR3 is TGTGCCAGTAGTGAGGGGGATAATTCACCCCTCCACTTT. It yields the protein CASSEGDNSPLHF.

This rearrangement joins TRBV5-4 to TRBJ2-5, with 7 positions matching TRBD2. The germline V gene encodes CDR1 SGHNT and CDR2 YYREEE (reference sequence). The V segment lost 2 bases and the J segment 5 bases; nucleotides outside the gene matches: 9. CDR3 size: 15 residues. The DNA for the CDR3 is TGTGCCAGCAGCTTCCCCAGCGGGAATGCGGAGACCCAGTACTTC. It codes for CASSFPSGNAETQYF.

The chain uses TRBV6-6 and TRBJ1-4; D unclear. The V end lost 7 bases, the J end lost 8 bases, and 8 bases lay between the germline ends. The CDR3 is 11 amino acids. Germline CDR1 MNHNY, CDR2 SVGAGI (reference sequence). The CDR3 region is CASTQMEKLFF. The CDR3 coding sequence is TGTGCCAGCACACAGATGGAAAAACTGTTTTTT.

The V and J genes are TRBV6-5 and TRBJ2-7, with TRBD2 identical over 8 bases. Trimming cost V 3 bases and J 2 bases; bases outside gene matches: 3. The CDR3 sequence is 14 residues long. Per the germline V gene, CDR1 is MNHEY and CDR2 is SVGAGI. The chain's CDR3 is CASSYTSGPYEQYF. The CDR3 DNA sequence: TGTGCCAGCAGTTATACTAGCGGCCCCTACGAGCAGTACTTC.